Shown below are 5 T cell receptor beta chains from a single sample sequenced in a study of CD8+ T cells in alopecia areata. Extracted RNA was reverse transcribed into cDNA, the sequencing template. The repertoire was sequenced with immunoSEQ multiplex PCR; TCRdb's copy has only in-frame clones and lacks some. The sample yields 60,000 to 70,000 clones, 45% to 50% seen once. Sequencing was performed on CD8+ T cells sorted from blood, taken at week 0. These receptors were obtained from a human donor with alopecia areata.

This clone was picked up many times. V gene TRBV7-9 combines with J gene TRBJ2-7; D may be TRBD1 or TRBD2 (5 bases each). With 5 bases removed from V and 6 bases from J, the gap between germline ends came to 17 bases. The CDR3 consists of 14 residues. CDR1 SEHNR and CDR2 FQNEAQ come from the germline V gene (reference sequence). The DNA of the CDR3 is TGTGCCAGCAGCCCCCGAGGGGATGGAGCCGAGCAGTACTTC. Encoded protein: CASSPRGDGAEQYF.

J is TRBJ2-5 and V is TRBV28; D might be TRBD1 (6 bases). Per the germline V gene, CDR1 is MDHEN and CDR2 is SYDVKM. With 6 bases removed from V and 1 base from J, the gap between germline ends came to 12 bases. This CDR3 comprises 14 residues. CDR3 nucleotide sequence: TGTGCCAGCAGGGAACAGGGAACCCAAGAGACCCAGTACTTC. Translated: CASREQGTQETQYF. Filled out from reference TRBV28 and TRBJ2-5, the complete variable domain reads DVKVTQSSRYLVKRTGEKVFLECVQDMDHENMFWYRQDPGLGLRLIYFSYDVKMKEKGDIPEGYSVSREKKERFSLILESASTNQTSMYLCASREQGTQETQYFGPGTRLLVL.

The chain joins TRBV4-1 to TRBJ2-7, with 9 nucleotides matching TRBD1. The CDR3 covers 15 residues. Germline loops: CDR1 MGHRA, CDR2 YSYEKL. The J segment lost 4 bases and the V segment lost 1 base, leaving 5 bases of the junction unmatched. The CDR3 protein is CASSQGTGVGYEQYF. CDR3 coding DNA: TGCGCCAGCAGCCAAGGGACAGGGGTGGGTTACGAGCAGTACTTC.

V gene TRBV29-1 combines with J gene TRBJ2-1, with D hard to call. Trimming left V 6 bases short and J 9 bases short, with 9 bases between. CDR3 length: 10 residues. The germline gives CDR1 SQVTM, CDR2 ANQGSEA. The DNA of the CDR3 is TGCAGCGTGCTGGGTGGTGAGCAGTTCTTC. This translates into CSVLGGEQFF.

The chain combines TRBV15 with TRBJ1-2; TRBD1 aligns across 10 bases. CDR1 and CDR2 from the germline V gene are LNHNV and YYDKDF (reference sequence). The junction had 9 bases not matched to a gene; V was cut back by 3 bases and J by 8 bases. The CDR3 consists of 15 residues. The CDR3 coding sequence is TGTGCCACCAGCAGGAGAGGGACAGGGGATGAGGGCTACACCTTC. Its translation: CATSRRGTGDEGYTF.